The sequence of this T cell receptor (beta chain) was determined in a study of neurological immune-mediated disorders. The overall study: Within the group of approximately 35 multiple sclerosis patients, approximately 31 were relapsing-remitting, while 3 were secondary progressive. Findings of the study overall: None of the CDR3 amino acid sequences of expanded clones recurred across subjects, suggesting private repertoires in all groups. According to phylogenetic grouping, one related-CDR3 cluster, a possible signature, contained the repertoires of 18 of 34 multiple sclerosis patients. In HTLV-1-associated myelopathy, TCR clonal expansion was greatest, whereas multiple sclerosis had the least, falling below healthy controls.

CDR3 size: 13 residues. From germline, CDR1 is SGHTA and CDR2 FQGNSA. Losses at the gene ends were 5 bases for V and 9 bases for J; bases not matched to a gene: 7. This clonotype was seen ten or more times. What it binds is not known. A single record per CDR3 protein comes from TCRdb applying MiXCR to the 5' RACE reads. The sample has 90,000 to 150,000 distinct CDR3 sequences; roughly 3.2% are singletons. The V call is TRBV7-2, the J call TRBJ2-1, with 7 bases fitting TRBD2. Input material: PBMCs. This sequence originates from a woman in her thirties with multiple sclerosis. Here the CDR3 reads CASSPGLVGEQFF. The CDR3 DNA is TGTGCCAGCAGCCCCGGACTAGTCGGTGAGCAGTTCTTC.